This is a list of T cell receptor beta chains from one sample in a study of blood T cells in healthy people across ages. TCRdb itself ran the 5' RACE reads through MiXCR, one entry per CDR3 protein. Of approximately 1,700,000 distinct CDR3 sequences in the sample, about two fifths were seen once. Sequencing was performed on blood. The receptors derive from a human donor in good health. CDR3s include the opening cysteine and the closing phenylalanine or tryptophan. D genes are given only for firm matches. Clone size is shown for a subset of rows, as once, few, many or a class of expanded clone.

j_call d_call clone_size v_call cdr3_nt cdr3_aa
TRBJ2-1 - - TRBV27 TGTGCCACGCAAAGGTTAGGGGGCAATGAGCAGTTCTTC CATQRLGGNEQFF
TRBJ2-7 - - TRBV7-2 TGTGCCAGCAGCTTAGTCGGGGGAACCAATAATATTTACTACGAGCAGTACTTC CASSLVGGTNNIYYEQYF
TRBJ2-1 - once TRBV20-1 TGCAGTGCTAAAATCCGGGCTGGGGGAAGGAATGAGCAGTTCTTC CSAKIRAGGRNEQFF
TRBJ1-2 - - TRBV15 TGTGCCACCAGCGGAGATGTCCGGGATTATGGCTACACCTTC CATSGDVRDYGYTF
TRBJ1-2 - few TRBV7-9 TGTGCCAGCAGCCTAGGGCAGAAAGAGGTCTATGGCTACACCTTC CASSLGQKEVYGYTF
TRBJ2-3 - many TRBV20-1 TGCAGTGCTAGAGTTCCTCTCCTTAGCACAGATACGCAGTATTTT CSARVPLLSTDTQYF
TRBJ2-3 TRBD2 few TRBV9 TGTGCCAGCAGCGTAGAACAGCGGGGGGGCCGCGATACGCAGTATTTT CASSVEQRGGRDTQYF
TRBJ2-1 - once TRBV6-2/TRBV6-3 TGTGCCAGCAGTGACATGGAGGGGGCGTTAGACAATGAGCAGTTCTTC CASSDMEGALDNEQFF
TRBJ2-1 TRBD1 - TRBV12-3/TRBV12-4 TGTGCCAGCCACCCCTCAGGGGGCCCCCTCTACAATGAGCAGTTCTTC CASHPSGGPLYNEQFF
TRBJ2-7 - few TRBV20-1 TGCAGTGCTAGAGATTTTCAGGAAAAGTCCTACGAGCAGTACTTC CSARDFQEKSYEQYF
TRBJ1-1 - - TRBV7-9 TGTGCCAGCAGCATGGATATGAACACTGAAGCTTTCTTT CASSMDMNTEAFF
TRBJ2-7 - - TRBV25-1 TGTGCCAGCAGCGAGGCAATCGCGGGTACCTACGAGCAGTACTTC CASSEAIAGTYEQYF
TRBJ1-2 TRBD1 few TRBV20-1 TGCAGTGCTAGAGCCGGGACAGGGGGCAGCGGTGGCTACACCTTC CSARAGTGGSGGYTF
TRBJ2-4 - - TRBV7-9 TGTGCCAGCAGCTTATGGATGGTGAGGTCGAAAAACATTCAGTACTTC CASSLWMVRSKNIQYF
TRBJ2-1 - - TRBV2 TGTGCCAGCAGTTCCATGAATCCTGGTGATGAGCAGTTCTTC CASSSMNPGDEQFF
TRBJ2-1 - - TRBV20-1 TGCAGTGCTAGAGGACTTCGGACCTACAATGAGCAGTTCTTC CSARGLRTYNEQFF
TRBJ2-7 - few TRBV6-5 TGTGCCAGCAGTTACTCGGACCACCTGATGGGATACGAGCAGTACTTC CASSYSDHLMGYEQYF
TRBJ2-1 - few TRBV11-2 TGTGCCAGCAGCTTAGGCAGTTACTCCTACAATGAGCAGTTCTTC CASSLGSYSYNEQFF
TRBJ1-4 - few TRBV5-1 TGCGCCAGCAGCACTGGACAATCCGAAAAACTGTTTTTT CASSTGQSEKLFF
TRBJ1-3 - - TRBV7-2 TGTGCCAGCAGCCAACAGGGATTAGGCTACACCATATATTTT CASSQQGLGYTIYF
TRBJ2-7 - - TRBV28 TGTGCCAGCAGTTCCCCACAGGGACTCTCCTACGAGCAGTACTTC CASSSPQGLSYEQYF
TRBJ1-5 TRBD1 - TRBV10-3 TGTGCCATCAGTGAGACAGGGGATAGCAATCAGCCCCAGCATTTT CAISETGDSNQPQHF
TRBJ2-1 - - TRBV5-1 TGCGCCAGCAACCGGGAAAGTTACAATGAGCAGTTCTTC CASNRESYNEQFF
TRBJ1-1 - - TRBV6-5 TGTGCCGGCAGTTACTCTACGGGGGGGATGAACACTGAAGCTTTCTTT CAGSYSTGGMNTEAFF
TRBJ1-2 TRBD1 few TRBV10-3 TGTGCCATCAGGGAACACGGACAGGGCCGGCGGGGCTATGGCTACACCTTC CAIREHGQGRRGYGYTF
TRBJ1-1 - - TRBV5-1 TGCGCCAGCAGCTTGGATATATACGCTGAAGCTTTCTTT CASSLDIYAEAFF
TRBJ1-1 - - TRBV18 TGTGCCAGCTCACCTGAAGTTCGGACAGACACTGAAGCTTTCTTT CASSPEVRTDTEAFF
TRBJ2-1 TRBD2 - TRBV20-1 TGCGGTGCTAGGCGGAGCGGGGCATCCTACAATGAGCAGTTCTTC CGARRSGASYNEQFF
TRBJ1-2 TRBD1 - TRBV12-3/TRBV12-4 TGTGCCAGCAGCCTTCGACAGGGATACTATGGCTACACCTTC CASSLRQGYYGYTF